Shown below are 30 T cell receptor beta chains from a single sample sequenced in a study of OX40 agonist ivuxolimab in advanced cancers. Repertoires were generated with immunoSEQ multiplex PCR, while TCRdb's copy carries only in-frame clones and drops some. In the table there are 74,000 or so clones, 70% to 90% of which are singletons. The source was CD4+ or CD8+ T cells sorted from blood, collected in a trial of the OX40 agonist ivuxolimab. These receptors were obtained from an adult with an advanced solid tumor such as melanoma, head and neck, liver or kidney cancer.

CDR3: CASRGQGTLNYGYTF. The CDR3 nucleotides are TGTGCCAGCAGGGGACAGGGTACACTGAACTATGGCTACACCTTC. This rearrangement joins TRBV6-1 to TRBJ1-2; 9 bases map to TRBD1. This CDR3 region has 15 residues. V lost 6 bases and J lost 2; bases outside the gene matches: 7. The germline gives CDR1 MNHNS, CDR2 SASEGT.

The chain combines TRBV28 with TRBJ2-4; no clear D gene. CDR1 is MDHEN, CDR2 SYDVKM, per germline. The CDR3 length is 14 residues. With 6 bases removed from V and 6 bases from J, the gap between germline ends came to 15 bases. The DNA of the CDR3 is TGTGCCAGCAGCCCCCCAGGCTCTAGAAACATTCAGTACTTC. The encoded protein is CASSPPGSRNIQYF.

This chain connects TRBV18 to TRBJ2-7, with 7 bases fitting TRBD2. The length of the CDR3 is 14 residues. Germline CDR1 and CDR2: KGHSH and LQKENI. Trimming at V came to 6 bases and at J to 0 bases, leaving 5 bases not matched to a gene. CDR3 DNA sequence: TGTGCCAGCTCCCGCGGGAGCCCCTCCTACGAGCAGTACTTC. Its protein product is CASSRGSPSYEQYF. Variable domain in full (rest from reference TRBV18 and TRBJ2-7): NAGVMQNPRHLVRRRGQEARLRCSPMKGHSHVYWYRQLPEEGLKFMVYLQKENIIDESGMPKERFSAEFPKEGPSILRIQQVVRGDSAAYFCASSRGSPSYEQYFGPGTRLTVT.

This clone was observed a single time. CDR3 bases: TGCGCCAGCAGCCTGGGACGGGGGCTAGCGGGGATTAAAGATACGCAGTATTTT. It yields the protein CASSLGRGLAGIKDTQYF. The rearrangement joins TRBV5-1 to TRBJ2-3, with 9 bases matching TRBD2. The CDR3 has 18 amino acids. CDR1 SGHRS and CDR2 YFSETQ come from the germline V gene. J was trimmed by 5 bases and V by 4 bases; bases with no gene match: 17.

This chain joins TRBV19 and TRBJ2-3; 8 nucleotides align to TRBD1. Germline V gene sequence: CDR1 LNHDA, CDR2 SQIVND (reference sequence). The ends lost 4 bases at V and 4 bases at J; junction bases unmatched: 4. CDR3 length equals 14 residues. The CDR3 reads CASSTQGAPDTQYF. The CDR3 DNA sequence: TGTGCCAGTAGTACTCAGGGGGCCCCAGATACGCAGTATTTT.

This clone was seen just once. CDR3 region: CASSPRTTSSGNTIYF. The CDR3 DNA sequence: TGTGCCAGCAGTCCTAGGACAACGAGCTCTGGAAACACCATATATTTT. The chain is built from TRBV11-1 and TRBJ1-3; a weak D match, TRBD1 (5 bases). In germline, CDR1 is SGHAT, CDR2 FQDESV (reference sequence). The CDR3 has 16 residues. Trimming removed 6 bases at V and 0 bases at J, with 15 bases between. The whole variable domain, remainder taken from reference TRBV11-1 and TRBJ1-3, is EAEVAQSPRYKITEKSQAVAFWCDPISGHATLYWYRQILGQGPELLVQFQDESVVDDSQLPKDRFSAERLKGVDSTLKIQPAELGDSAMYLCASSPRTTSSGNTIYFGEGSWLTVV.

This chain connects TRBV5-1 to TRBJ1-1; D is undetermined. V gave up 0 bases and J gave up 1 base, with 10 bases separating them. This CDR3 spans 15 amino acids. From germline, CDR1 is SGHRS and CDR2 YFSETQ. CDR3 sequence reads: CASSLALASNTEAFF. Written as DNA, the CDR3 is TGCGCCAGCAGCTTGGCTCTCGCGTCGAACACTGAAGCTTTCTTT.

The DNA for the CDR3 is TGCGCCAGCAGCTTGGATACTAGCGGCTACAATGAGCAGTTCTTC. Its protein is CASSLDTSGYNEQFF. The rearrangement joins TRBV5-1 to TRBJ2-1; 8 bases are a match to TRBD2. The junction had 2 bases not matched to a gene; V was cut back by 0 bases and J by 3 bases. The CDR3 runs 15 residues. The germline V gene has CDR1 SGHRS and CDR2 YFSETQ. Full variable domain (missing parts from reference TRBV5-1 and TRBJ2-1): KAGVTQTPRYLIKTRGQQVTLSCSPISGHRSVSWYQQTPGQGLQFLFEYFSETQRNKGNFPGRFSGRQFSNSRSEMNVSTLELGDSALYLCASSLDTSGYNEQFFGPGTRLTVL.

This chain joins TRBV28 and TRBJ2-7; no clear D gene. CDR3 size: 17 residues. Germline assignment: CDR1 MDHEN and CDR2 SYDVKM. V lost 10 bases, J lost 3 bases, and 28 bases lay in between. The CDR3 sequence is CATSKPRGGIIDYEQYF. In nucleotides, the CDR3 is TGTGCCACCTCCAAACCCCGTGGCGGAATTATAGACTACGAGCAGTACTTC. Supplemented by reference TRBV28 and TRBJ2-7, the full variable domain reads DVKVTQSSRYLVKRTGEKVFLECVQDMDHENMFWYRQDPGLGLRLIYFSYDVKMKEKGDIPEGYSVSREKKERFSLILESASTNQTSMYLCATSKPRGGIIDYEQYFGPGTRLTVT.

This clone occurred once. The genes are TRBV5-1 and TRBJ2-3, with 8 bases identical to TRBD2. CDR3 length equals 17 residues. Per the germline V gene, CDR1 is SGHRS and CDR2 is YFSETQ. Unmatched junction bases numbered 10, after V lost 1 base and J lost 3 bases. CDR3 in amino acids: CASSLNGRAGATDTQYF. In DNA, the CDR3 is TGCGCCAGCAGCTTGAACGGGAGGGCCGGAGCGACAGATACGCAGTATTTT. Full variable domain (outside the CDR3, taken from reference TRBV5-1 and TRBJ2-3): KAGVTQTPRYLIKTRGQQVTLSCSPISGHRSVSWYQQTPGQGLQFLFEYFSETQRNKGNFPGRFSGRQFSNSRSEMNVSTLELGDSALYLCASSLNGRAGATDTQYFGPGTRLTVL.

The rearrangement joins TRBV5-6 to TRBJ2-2; no reliable D call. The CDR3 totals 14 residues. Looked up from germline, CDR1 is SGHDT and CDR2 is YYEEEE. Trimming cost V 1 base and J 0 bases, with 4 bases left between them. The CDR3 region is CASSLQPNTGELFF. The CDR3 DNA reads TGTGCCAGCAGCTTGCAGCCGAACACCGGGGAGCTGTTTTTT.

The chain links TRBV27 to TRBJ1-1; 9 bases match TRBD1. Germline values: CDR1 MNHEY, CDR2 SMNVEV (reference sequence). This CDR3 is 14 amino acids long. Germline trimming cut 6 bases from V and 4 bases from J; bases unmatched to any gene: 6. The CDR3 region is CASSLGTGSTEAFF. In nucleotides, the CDR3 is TGTGCCAGCAGCCTCGGGACAGGGAGCACTGAAGCTTTCTTT.

The V gene is TRBV19, the J gene TRBJ2-2; D is unclear. There are 13 residues in the CDR3. V was clipped by 2 bases and J by 5 bases, with 6 bases between them. Germline V lookup: CDR1 LNHDA, CDR2 SQIVND (reference sequence). The CDR3 nucleotides are TGTGCCAGTAGTATACGGTATACCGGGGAGCTGTTTTTT. It is translated as CASSIRYTGELFF.

This chain uses TRBV5-1 with TRBJ2-5; weak D call: TRBD1 (5 bases). With 1 base removed from V and 7 bases from J, the gap between germline ends came to 14 bases. CDR3 length: 14 residues. Germline CDR1 reads SGHRS; CDR2 reads YFSETQ. CDR3 residues: CASSLMDNSATQYF. CDR3 coding DNA: TGCGCCAGCAGCTTGATGGACAACTCCGCGACCCAGTACTTC.

J is TRBJ2-5 and V is TRBV18; 9 positions match TRBD2. CDR3 size: 16 residues. The germline gives CDR1 KGHSH, CDR2 LQKENI. V lost 2 bases and J lost 4; bases outside the gene matches: 8. The CDR3 DNA reads as TGTGCCAGCTCACCATATAAAGCTAGCGGGACAGAGACCCAGTACTTC. Translation gives CASSPYKASGTETQYF.

V gene TRBV28 combines with J gene TRBJ1-1; TRBD1 aligns across 8 bases. Germline trimming cut 4 bases from V and 3 bases from J; bases unmatched to any gene: 4. The germline gives CDR1 MDHEN, CDR2 SYDVKM. This CDR3 has 14 residues. The CDR3 region has the DNA TGTGCCAGCAGTTCGGACAGGGCCCACACTGAAGCTTTCTTT. Its protein product is CASSSDRAHTEAFF.

The chain is built from TRBV5-1 and TRBJ2-7, with D perhaps TRBD1 (6 bases). The V end was cut by 0 bases, the J end by 5 bases, with 15 bases between. Germline assignment: CDR1 SGHRS and CDR2 YFSETQ. The length of the CDR3 is 15 residues. The CDR3 DNA reads TGCGCCAGCAGCTTGGTTGGGGGCGGGTTCGACGAGCAGTACTTC. It translates to CASSLVGGGFDEQYF.

V gene TRBV5-6 combines with J gene TRBJ2-7; 7 nucleotides align to TRBD1. The germline CDR1 and CDR2 sequences are SGHDT and YYEEEE. CDR3 length equals 14 residues. With V trimmed by 4 bases and J by 4 bases, 8 bases remained unmatched. For the CDR3, the DNA is TGTGCCAGCAGCCCCGGGACAGTCGGTTACGAGCAGTACTTC. Encoded protein: CASSPGTVGYEQYF.

This clone was counted once. The genes are TRBV7-9 and TRBJ2-5; D not certain. The CDR3 is made up of 14 amino acids. V shed 1 base and J shed 2 bases, with 8 bases lying between them. Germline-derived CDR1 and CDR2 are SEHNR and FQNEAQ (reference sequence). The CDR3: CASSLVSRQETQYF. The CDR3, as DNA: TGTGCCAGCAGCTTAGTGTCTAGGCAAGAGACCCAGTACTTC. The entire variable domain, with the rest obtained from reference TRBV7-9 and TRBJ2-5, is as follows: DTGVSQNPRHKITKRGQNVTFRCDPISEHNRLYWYRQTLGQGPEFLTYFQNEAQLEKSRLLSDRFSAERPKGSFSTLEIQRTEQGDSAMYLCASSLVSRQETQYFGPGTRLLVL.

The V and J genes are TRBV10-3 and TRBJ2-3; 12 bases agree with TRBD2. After removal of 6 bases from V and 4 bases from J, the junction contained 5 bases not matched to a gene. The CDR3 loop spans 15 amino acids. Germline V gene lookup returns CDR1 ENHRY and CDR2 SYGVKD. The CDR3 DNA follows: TGTGCCATCAGCAGGACTAGCGGGACAGCAGATACGCAGTATTTT. Amino acids: CAISRTSGTADTQYF.

V is TRBV11-2 and J is TRBJ2-7; 8 nucleotides line up with TRBD1. Germline V gives CDR1 SGHAT, CDR2 FQNNGV. The CDR3 sequence is 16 residues long. Trimming cost V 3 bases and J 2 bases; bases outside gene matches: 9. The CDR3: CASSFGLGQGAYEQYF. The DNA of the CDR3 is TGTGCCAGCAGCTTTGGGTTAGGACAGGGTGCCTACGAGCAGTACTTC.

The rearrangement links TRBV6-1 to TRBJ1-6, with TRBD1 as a possible D gene (6 bases). This CDR3 comprises 13 residues. The germline CDR1 and CDR2 sequences are MNHNS and SASEGT. Between the trimmed V and J ends, which lost 5 bases and 10 bases, there was a span of 12 bases. The CDR3 here is CASSNRVESPLHF. The CDR3 nucleotides are TGTGCCAGCAGTAACAGGGTCGAGTCACCCCTCCACTTT.

CDR3 coding DNA: TGTGCCAGCAGCCTGGGGACAGGGGGTGAAAAACTGTTTTTT. Residues: CASSLGTGGEKLFF. The chain links TRBV28 to TRBJ1-4, with 11 nucleotides matching TRBD1. This CDR3 has 14 residues. In germline, CDR1 is MDHEN, CDR2 SYDVKM. V shed 6 bases and J 7 bases; nucleotides not matched to a gene: 4.

CDR3 region: CASSSINQPQHF. In DNA form, the CDR3 reads TGTGCCAGCAGCTCCATTAATCAGCCCCAGCATTTT. J is TRBJ1-5 and V is TRBV7-9; D is ambiguous. Germline CDR1 reads SEHNR; CDR2 reads FQNEAQ (reference sequence). The CDR3 loop spans 12 amino acids. The V gene lost 4 bases and the J gene lost 4 bases, with 5 bases spanning the gap.

The J gene is TRBJ2-2, the V gene TRBV28, with 7 bases fitting TRBD1. V lost 2 bases, J lost 5 bases, and 8 bases stayed unmatched. This CDR3 has 16 residues. The germline V gene has CDR1 MDHEN and CDR2 SYDVKM. The DNA of the CDR3 is TGTGCCAGCAGTTTACAACCCGGGACAGCTACCGGGGAGCTGTTTTTT. Translating it yields CASSLQPGTATGELFF. The full variable domain, rest sourced from reference TRBV28 and TRBJ2-2, is DVKVTQSSRYLVKRTGEKVFLECVQDMDHENMFWYRQDPGLGLRLIYFSYDVKMKEKGDIPEGYSVSREKKERFSLILESASTNQTSMYLCASSLQPGTATGELFFGEGSRLTVL.

This clone is a singleton in its sample. The chain couples TRBV18 to TRBJ2-7, with TRBD1 matching 7 bases. In germline, CDR1 is KGHSH, CDR2 LQKENI. Trimming at V came to 3 bases and at J to 8 bases, leaving 7 bases not matched to a gene. This CDR3 has 13 amino acids. CDR3 loop: CASSPSGTDKQYF. CDR3 bases: TGTGCCAGCTCACCGTCCGGGACAGATAAGCAGTACTTC. Full variable domain (missing parts from reference TRBV18 and TRBJ2-7): NAGVMQNPRHLVRRRGQEARLRCSPMKGHSHVYWYRQLPEEGLKFMVYLQKENIIDESGMPKERFSAEFPKEGPSILRIQQVVRGDSAAYFCASSPSGTDKQYFGPGTRLTVT.

This clone appeared a few times. J is TRBJ1-5 and V is TRBV7-9, with 8 nucleotides matching TRBD1. The length of the CDR3 is 16 residues. J gave up 1 base and V 1 base, and 3 bases lay outside the gene matches. Per germline, CDR1 SEHNR and CDR2 FQNEAQ (reference sequence). The DNA for the CDR3 is TGTGCCAGCAGCTTAGGGACAGGGCGAAGCAATCAGCCCCAGCATTTT. Protein sequence: CASSLGTGRSNQPQHF.

V usage is TRBV7-9 and J usage is TRBJ1-1; D is unresolved. In germline, CDR1 is SEHNR, CDR2 FQNEAQ (reference sequence). The CDR3 is 15 residues long. V lost 2 bases and J 12 bases, leaving 22 bases between the germline ends. As DNA, the CDR3 is TGTGCCAGCAGCTTACAAACCCGGGTAGGCGGGGTCACTTTCTTT. This gives the protein CASSLQTRVGGVTFF.

The chain joins TRBV28 to TRBJ2-3; 8 nucleotides agree with TRBD2. With V trimmed by 2 bases and J by 1 base, 2 bases remained unmatched. Germline CDR1 reads MDHEN; CDR2 reads SYDVKM. This CDR3 has 15 residues. CDR3 amino acids: CASSLGRGGTDTQYF. The CDR3 nucleotides read TGTGCCAGCAGTTTAGGGCGGGGGGGCACAGATACGCAGTATTTT.

This chain joins TRBV10-3 and TRBJ2-7; D ambiguous. The CDR3 is made up of 12 amino acids. Trimming removed 3 bases at V and 7 bases at J, with 10 bases between. CDR1 is ENHRY, CDR2 SYGVKD, per germline. CDR3 nucleotide sequence: TGTGCCATCAGTGAAAGAGATGGAGAGCAGTACTTC. Its protein is CAISERDGEQYF.